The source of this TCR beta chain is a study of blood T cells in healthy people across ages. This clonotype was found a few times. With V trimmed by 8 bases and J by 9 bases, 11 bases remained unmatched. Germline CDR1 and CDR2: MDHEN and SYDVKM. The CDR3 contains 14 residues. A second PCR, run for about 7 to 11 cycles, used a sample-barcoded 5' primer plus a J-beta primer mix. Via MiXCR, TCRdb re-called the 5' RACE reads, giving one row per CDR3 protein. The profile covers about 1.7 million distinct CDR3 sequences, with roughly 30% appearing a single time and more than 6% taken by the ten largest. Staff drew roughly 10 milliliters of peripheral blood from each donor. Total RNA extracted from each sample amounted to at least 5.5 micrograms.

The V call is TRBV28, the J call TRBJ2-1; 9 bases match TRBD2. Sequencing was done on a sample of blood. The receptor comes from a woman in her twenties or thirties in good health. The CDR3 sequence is CASRAGGWVGEQFF. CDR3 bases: TGTGCCAGCCGAGCGGGGGGCTGGGTCGGTGAGCAGTTCTTC.